Presented here are 6 T cell receptor beta chains from one specimen sequenced in a study of blood T cell repertoires in COVID-19. Using immunoSEQ multiplex PCR, the repertoire was profiled, and TCRdb retains in-frame clones only, with some absent. The sample shows roughly 150,000 clones, 78% of them seen only once. Sequencing used peripheral blood. Receptors originate from a woman older than 75 with acute or convalescent COVID-19.

J is TRBJ2-7 and V is TRBV15, with D possibly being TRBD1 (5 bases). The CDR3 runs to 18 residues. V lost 2 bases, J lost 6 bases, and 26 bases lay in between. Germline V lookup: CDR1 LNHNV, CDR2 YYDKDF (reference sequence). The chain's CDR3 is CATSRKAGIRLPGLEQYF. DNA for the CDR3: TGTGCCACCAGCAGAAAGGCAGGGATTAGATTACCCGGTCTCGAGCAGTACTTC. Drawing the rest from reference TRBV15 and TRBJ2-7, the complete variable domain is DAMVIQNPRYQVTQFGKPVTLSCSQTLNHNVMYWYQQKSSQAPKLLFHYYDKDFNNEADTPDNFQSRRPNTSFCFLDIRSPGLGDTAMYLCATSRKAGIRLPGLEQYFGPGTRLTVT.

V gene TRBV19 combines with J gene TRBJ2-4; TRBD1 matches at 10 bases. CDR3 length equals 14 residues. V shed 3 bases and J 7 bases; nucleotides not matched to a gene: 3. Germline V gene data show CDR1 as LNHDA and CDR2 as SQIVND (reference sequence). CDR3 in DNA: TGTGCCAGTAGTATGGGACAGGGGTGGAACATTCAGTACTTC. Translated, it gives CASSMGQGWNIQYF.

The V gene is TRBV6-1, the J gene TRBJ2-1, with D possibly TRBD2 on 6 matching bases. Trimming removed 3 bases from V and 9 bases from J, with 15 bases in between. The germline V gene encodes CDR1 MNHNS and CDR2 SASEGT. There are 14 residues in the CDR3. CDR3 sequence reads: CASSEGGGVGEQFF. The CDR3 nucleotides are TGTGCCAGCAGTGAGGGTGGCGGGGTCGGTGAGCAGTTCTTC.

The chain links TRBV7-2 to TRBJ1-2; D is possibly TRBD1 (6 bases). Germline V gene lookup returns CDR1 SGHTA and CDR2 FQGNSA. The CDR3 has 15 amino acids. V shed 4 bases and J shed 7 bases, with 19 bases lying between them. Here the CDR3 reads CASSSQGTRLPGYTF. DNA of the CDR3: TGTGCCAGCAGCTCCCAGGGGACAAGGCTGCCTGGCTACACCTTC.

V gene TRBV15 combines with J gene TRBJ2-7; TRBD2 agrees at 11 bases. Per the germline V gene, CDR1 is LNHNV and CDR2 is YYDKDF (reference sequence). V trimming: 0 bases; J trimming: 3 bases; junction bases outside the gene matches: 1. The CDR3 has 15 amino acids. In DNA form, the CDR3 reads TGTGCCACCAGCAGAGAACTAGCGGGAGTCTACGAGCAGTACTTC. Amino acid sequence: CATSRELAGVYEQYF.

The chain employs TRBV19 and TRBJ2-5, with a weak D call TRBD1 (6 bases). This CDR3 is 13 amino acids long. Trimming shortened V by 3 bases and J by 3 bases, and 8 bases separated the two germline ends. The germline CDR1 and CDR2 sequences are LNHDA and SQIVND (reference sequence). CDR3 bases: TGTGCCAGTAGTATCGGGACAAAAGAGACCCAGTACTTC. Residues: CASSIGTKETQYF.